This T cell receptor (beta chain) originates from a study of patients and donors after allogeneic stem cell transplantation (TCRdb year 2020). Libraries were prepared through RT-PCR. The instrument given in TCRdb is NextSeq 550. TCRdb applied fastp at Q25 and MiXCR to the public reads, then kept only in-frame beta chains. A single entry per CDR3 protein holds the most common genes and DNA from its merged rows. The sample data list 150,000 or so distinct CDR3 sequences, and approximately 25% of these were observed just once. The ten largest account for 20% to 30% of the sample. With respect to this clonotype: Its antigen remains unidentified. Base qualities are not recorded, but no much larger clone differs from it by a single base.

Measured from the cysteine to the phenylalanine, the CDR3 is 15 residues long. Of all the DNA, just the CDR3 is kept, 45 bases in frame from base 1. Looking up the germline V gene yields CDR1 SGHRS and CDR2 YFSETQ. The trim is 3 bases for V and 2 bases for J, with a gap of 15 bases between the germline ends. This sequence was found in a human donor who was either an allogeneic HSCT recipient or a stem cell or donor lymphocyte infusion donor (not recorded which). It is not recorded whose cells these are; they may come from a transplant donor. The sequenced sample was blood, either unsorted or a sorted T cell fraction (not recorded which). Rearrangement joined TRBV5-1 to TRBJ2-7; the D call could be TRBD1 or TRBD2, with each sharing 5 bases. The nucleotide sequence reads TGCGCCAGCAGCTCGGGGCGTAAAAATGCCTACGAGCAGTACTTC. Its protein product is CASSSGRKNAYEQYF.